The 10 T cell receptor beta chains below come from one sample, sequenced in a study of cytomegalovirus exposure and HLA in healthy donors. The PCR ran on 60 Vbeta and 13 Jbeta primers. Assay used: immunoSEQ multiplex PCR; TCRdb lists only in-frame clones, some missing. The data show 96,000 or so clones, with roughly 74% seen just once and around 3.1% held by the top ten. Material: PBMCs. The receptors were sampled from a female donor in good health and CMV-seropositive.

The rearrangement links TRBV2 to TRBJ1-1; maybe TRBD1 (5 bases). The length of the CDR3 is 12 residues. The V gene lost 8 bases and the J gene lost 8 bases, with 15 bases spanning the gap. Germline V lookup: CDR1 SNHLY, CDR2 FYNNEI. CDR3 sequence (DNA): TGTGCCAGCCTGGGGCGAGGCAGGGAAGCTTTCTTT. Protein sequence: CASLGRGREAFF.

The chain recombines TRBV7-6 with TRBJ2-3; D not resolved. Germline V gene lookup returns CDR1 SGHVS and CDR2 FNYEAQ. There are 17 residues in the CDR3. Trimming shortened V by 4 bases and J by 6 bases, and 23 bases separated the two germline ends. The CDR3 region is CASSSTLGTVWVDTQYF. The CDR3 nucleotides are TGTGCCAGCAGCTCGACACTGGGTACTGTCTGGGTGGATACGCAGTATTTT.

This clone was seen a single time. In DNA form, the CDR3 reads TGTGCCAGCAGCTTAGCGCCGGGACTAGCGGGCCACAATGAGCAGTTCTTC. The encoded protein is CASSLAPGLAGHNEQFF. This rearrangement joins TRBV7-6 to TRBJ2-1, with 12 bases identical to TRBD2. The germline gives CDR1 SGHVS, CDR2 FNYEAQ. The CDR3 has 17 residues. V lost 0 bases to trimming and J lost 5 bases; unmatched junction nucleotides: 5.

This clone was seen a handful of times. The chain joins TRBV11-2 to TRBJ2-7; 9 bases map to TRBD1. Looked up from germline, CDR1 is SGHAT and CDR2 is FQNNGV. The CDR3 covers 16 residues. V lost 2 bases to trimming and J lost 5 bases; unmatched junction nucleotides: 10. The CDR3 region has the DNA TGTGCCAGCAGCTTATGGGCCCCGGGACAGGGTAACGAGCAGTACTTC. Amino acids: CASSLWAPGQGNEQYF.

This rearrangement joins TRBV19 to TRBJ1-2, with 7 bases that match TRBD1. Trimming removed 7 bases from V and 3 bases from J; junction bases left unmatched: 5. Germline CDR1 LNHDA, CDR2 SQIVND (reference sequence). This CDR3 spans 13 amino acids. The CDR3 reads CASTPDRDYGYTF. Here the CDR3 DNA reads TGTGCCAGTACCCCAGACAGGGACTATGGCTACACCTTC.

This chain connects TRBV7-9 to TRBJ2-5; D gene unclear. The DNA matches TRBJ2-7 better at its end, which makes the J call doubtful. The length of the CDR3 is 15 residues. Germline V gives CDR1 SEHNR, CDR2 FQNEAQ (reference sequence). The CDR3 DNA follows: TGTGCCAGCAGCTCCCCGCCAGCCGGTAACTACGAGCAGTACTTC. Residues: CASSSPPAGNYEQYF.

This clone was seen only a few times. The V call is TRBV5-1, the J call TRBJ1-2; 8 bases fit TRBD1. Looked up from germline, CDR1 is SGHRS and CDR2 is YFSETQ. Unmatched junction bases numbered 2, after V lost 4 bases and J lost 3 bases. The CDR3 is 13 amino acids. In DNA, the CDR3 is TGCGCCAGCAGCCCGGACAGGGACTATGGCTACACCTTC. This gives the protein CASSPDRDYGYTF. Full variable domain (remainder filled in from reference TRBV5-1 and TRBJ1-2): KAGVTQTPRYLIKTRGQQVTLSCSPISGHRSVSWYQQTPGQGLQFLFEYFSETQRNKGNFPGRFSGRQFSNSRSEMNVSTLELGDSALYLCASSPDRDYGYTFGSGTRLTVV.

The chain has TRBV5-1 and TRBJ1-1; D is ambiguous. CDR1 SGHRS and CDR2 YFSETQ come from the germline V gene. Trimming shortened V by 0 bases and J by 6 bases, and 15 bases separated the two germline ends. This CDR3 region has 15 residues. DNA for the CDR3: TGCGCCAGCAGCTTGGATGTGGGCCGAGGGTCTGAAGCTTTCTTT. Protein: CASSLDVGRGSEAFF.

The rearrangement joins TRBV9 to TRBJ1-1, with a tentative D call TRBD1 (5 bases). The CDR3 spans 13 residues. Trimming cost V 1 base and J 4 bases, with 8 bases left between them. Germline CDR1 SGDLS, CDR2 YYNGEE. The CDR3 DNA reads as TGTGCCAGCAGCGTATCGGGGGGCACTGAAGCTTTCTTT. Amino acids: CASSVSGGTEAFF.

In DNA form, the CDR3 reads TGCAGCGTTGGAGCGGGACAGGGAGTTGAAAAACTGTTTTTT. This gives the protein CSVGAGQGVEKLFF. The chain carries TRBV29-1 and TRBJ1-4; the match to TRBD1 covers 9 bases. Germline-derived CDR1 and CDR2 are SQVTM and ANQGSEA. V shed 4 bases, J shed 7 bases, and the junction held 7 bases outside the gene matches. This CDR3 spans 14 amino acids.